This T cell receptor (beta chain) is from a study of cytomegalovirus exposure and HLA in healthy donors. The primer mix had 60 Vbeta and 13 Jbeta primers. Some clones are missing from TCRdb's copy, which holds only in-frame ones; the method was immunoSEQ multiplex PCR. The table lists around 210,000 clones, about 85% of them singletons. The CDR3 totals 15 residues. Germline loops: CDR1 SEHNR, CDR2 FQNEAQ (reference sequence). After removal of 6 bases from V and 5 bases from J, the junction contained 9 bases not matched to a gene. The chain couples TRBV7-9 to TRBJ2-1; TRBD2 agrees at 8 bases. Sequencing was performed on PBMCs. This clonotype was obtained from a male donor in good health and CMV-seropositive. CDR3 amino acids: CASSHGGGRDNEQFF. CDR3 sequence (DNA): TGTGCCAGCAGTCACGGGGGGGGTCGAGACAATGAGCAGTTCTTC.